These 31 T cell receptor beta chains were all obtained from the same sample, sequenced in a study of T-cell reconstitution after alpha-beta-depleted transplantation in children. TCRbeta library preparation incorporated unique molecular identifiers. A single record per CDR3 protein comes from TCRdb applying MiXCR to the PCR reads. The repertoire consists of fewer than 550,000 distinct CDR3 sequences, with approximately 10% occurring once and the leading ten covering 12% to 15%. The sample here was PBMCs, mostly from graft donor cells, taken 180 days after TCRalphabeta/CD19-depleted stem cell transplant. These receptors were obtained from a female patient aged 2 to 10 who had a stem cell transplant for aplastic anemia, so the T cells may come from the graft donor.

This clonotype appeared a few times. This chain connects TRBV4-3 to TRBJ2-3; no clear D. This CDR3 spans 16 amino acids. Trimming removed 0 bases from V and 6 bases from J, with 16 bases in between. Germline loops: CDR1 LGHNA, CDR2 YSLEER. The DNA for the CDR3 is TGCGCCAGCAGCCAAGACTTCGACGGCCTTGGGGATACGCAGTATTTT. Translated, it gives CASSQDFDGLGDTQYF.

This clonotype came up many times. V gene TRBV20-1 combines with J gene TRBJ1-5, with D unclear. Trimming stripped 5 bases from V and 0 bases from J, with 11 bases between. CDR3 length: 14 residues. Germline CDR1 reads DFQATT; CDR2 reads SNEGSKA (reference sequence). CDR3 amino acids: CSAPVIGSNQPQHF. The CDR3 coding sequence is TGCAGTGCTCCAGTGATAGGTAGCAATCAGCCCCAGCATTTT.

This clonotype was observed a few times. This sequence joins TRBV15 and TRBJ2-7; no definite D call. The germline V and J ends were trimmed by 0 bases and 1 base, with 4 bases remaining between them. The CDR3 contains 13 residues. Germline V gene data show CDR1 as LNHNV and CDR2 as YYDKDF (reference sequence). The CDR3: CATSREPSYEQYV. CDR3 bases: TGTGCCACCAGCAGAGAGCCTTCCTACGAGCAGTACGTC.

This clonotype was counted ten times or more. This chain connects TRBV20-1 to TRBJ1-1, with D possibly TRBD1 on 6 matching bases. V lost 5 bases to trimming and J lost 1 base, with 17 bases between them. The CDR3 sequence is 15 residues long. The germline V gene encodes CDR1 DFQATT and CDR2 SNEGSKA (reference sequence). The CDR3 DNA reads as TGCAGTGCTTGCCCCATAACAGGGCAGAACACTGAAGCTTTCTTT. This sequence encodes CSACPITGQNTEAFF.

This clonotype was detected a few times. V usage is TRBV5-1 and J usage is TRBJ2-5; D perhaps matches TRBD1 (5 bases). Germline-derived CDR1 and CDR2 are SGHRS and YFSETQ. The CDR3 sequence is 16 residues long. Trimming removed 0 bases from V and 5 bases from J, with 17 bases in between. The CDR3: CASSLVSTQGRETQYF. The DNA for the CDR3 is TGCGCCAGCAGCTTGGTGTCAACCCAGGGAAGGGAGACCCAGTACTTC.

This chain joins TRBV24-1 and TRBJ2-5; TRBD2 matches at 9 bases. The germline V gene has CDR1 KGHDR and CDR2 SFDVKD. With V trimmed by 6 bases and J by 1 base, 5 bases remained unmatched. The CDR3 contains 15 residues. The CDR3 DNA follows: TGTGCCACCAGTCTGGCGGGGGGGCCCCAAGAGACCCAGTACTTC. Translated, it gives CATSLAGGPQETQYF.

This clonotype was seen a few times. The chain links TRBV6-1 to TRBJ1-2; possible D gene TRBD1, 5 bases. This CDR3 is 12 amino acids long. V lost 7 bases to trimming and J lost 8 bases, with 14 bases between them. CDR1 and CDR2 (germline): MNHNS, SASEGT. The chain's CDR3 is CASTPGPVGYTF. DNA for the CDR3: TGTGCCAGCACCCCGGGGCCGGTCGGCTACACCTTC.

This clonotype was seen many times. The chain links TRBV12-3 or TRBV12-4 to TRBJ2-3, with D perhaps matching TRBD2 (5 bases). The CDR3 has 16 residues. V was shortened by 6 bases and J by 1 base, with 17 bases between the two germline ends. The CDR3 region is CASRTSREYRTDTQYF. CDR3 DNA: TGTGCCAGCAGGACGTCTCGGGAATACCGCACAGATACGCAGTATTTT.

The sample holds a few counts of this clonotype. Germline and junction disagree at one end, which may indicate a read error. CDR3 loop: CASRLQGTAFTYTQYF. In DNA, the CDR3 is TGTGCCAGCAGACTTCAGGGGACGGCTTTCACATATACGCAGTATTTT. This sequence joins TRBV6-2 or TRBV6-3 and TRBJ2-3, with D maybe TRBD1 (6 bases). This CDR3 region has 16 residues. Germline assignment: CDR1 MNHEY and CDR2 SVGEGT.

The rearrangement joins TRBV24-1 to TRBJ1-1; 10 bases align to TRBD1. This CDR3 spans 18 amino acids. Germline CDR1 reads KGHDR; CDR2 reads SFDVKD. After removal of 5 bases from V and 0 bases from J, the junction contained 11 bases not matched to a gene. CDR3 in DNA: TGTGCCACCAGTGCCGGCCGGACAGGGGGAAACCTGAACACTGAAGCTTTCTTT. Its translation is CATSAGRTGGNLNTEAFF.

V usage is TRBV27 and J usage is TRBJ2-7; no reliable D call. Germline V gene sequence: CDR1 MNHEY, CDR2 SMNVEV (reference sequence). Deletions cut 6 bases from V and 4 bases from J, with 19 bases between. The CDR3 is 15 residues long. The CDR3 protein is CASSQIPDLRYEQYF. DNA for the CDR3: TGTGCCAGCAGCCAAATCCCGGATCTTCGGTACGAGCAGTACTTC.

The chain combines TRBV15 with TRBJ2-3; 10 positions match TRBD2. The CDR3 spans 16 residues. From germline, CDR1 is LNHNV and CDR2 YYDKDF (reference sequence). V lost 1 base to trimming and J lost 7 bases; unmatched junction nucleotides: 8. In DNA form, the CDR3 reads TGTGCCACCAGCAGAGCTTCTAGCGGGAGTGTATATACGCAGTATTTT. Encoded protein: CATSRASSGSVYTQYF.

V is TRBV18 and J is TRBJ1-3; 9 positions agree with TRBD1. This CDR3 contains 17 residues. Germline CDR1 reads KGHSH; CDR2 reads LQKENI. V was clipped by 2 bases and J by 4 bases; unmatched bases: 9. This chain's CDR3 is CASSPLAWTGDGNTIYF. The CDR3 bases are TGTGCCAGCTCACCATTAGCCTGGACAGGGGACGGAAACACCATATATTTT.

In its sample, this clonotype was seen many times. The V and J genes are TRBV12-3 or TRBV12-4 and TRBJ2-1, with 7 bases fitting TRBD2. J was trimmed by 8 bases and V by 5 bases; bases with no gene match: 12. The length of the CDR3 is 15 residues. The CDR3 DNA sequence: TGTGCCAGCAGTCTAAGACCGCCTGGGAGGGATGAGCAGTTCTTC. This encodes CASSLRPPGRDEQFF.

V usage is TRBV6-1 and J usage is TRBJ1-4; 7 nucleotides match TRBD1. This CDR3 comprises 14 residues. V was pared by 7 bases and J by 5 bases, with 7 bases of the junction left unmatched. The V gene's germline CDR1 is MNHNS and CDR2 SASEGT. Here the CDR3 DNA reads TGTGCCAGCACCGCGACAGGGAGAAATGAAAAACTGTTTTTT. Translating it yields CASTATGRNEKLFF.

Concerning this clonotype itself: The junction departs from germline at one end; a sequencing error may be responsible. V gene TRBV7-8 combines with J gene TRBJ1-3; 7 bases fit TRBD1. Germline lookup yields CDR1 SGHVS and CDR2 FQNEAQ. The CDR3 extends over 16 amino acids. The CDR3 nucleotides are TGTGCCAGCAGCTCCGGACAGGTGATGTCTGGAAACGCCATATATTTT. It is translated as CASSSGQVMSGNAIYF.

The rearrangement joins TRBV20-1 to TRBJ2-7; D tentatively reads TRBD1 or TRBD2 (5 bases each). The CDR3 length is 14 residues. Trimming took 4 bases from V and 0 from J, leaving 13 bases between them. CDR1 is DFQATT, CDR2 SNEGSKA, per germline (reference sequence). The CDR3 is CSATFGGSSYEQYF. Here the CDR3 DNA reads TGCAGTGCTACGTTTGGGGGAAGCTCCTACGAGCAGTACTTC.

This clonotype was picked up a small number of times. The genes are TRBV7-9 and TRBJ2-7, with D perhaps matching TRBD1 (5 bases). The germline CDR1 and CDR2 sequences are SEHNR and FQNEAQ (reference sequence). V lost 1 base and J 0 bases, leaving 7 bases between the germline ends. The CDR3 spans 14 residues. The CDR3 coding sequence is TGTGCCAGCAGCTTAGGACAGAGCTCCTACGAGCAGTACGTC. Amino acid sequence: CASSLGQSSYEQYV.

This chain uses TRBV9 with TRBJ2-1; D not resolved. Per the germline V gene, CDR1 is SGDLS and CDR2 is YYNGEE. Trimming took off 3 bases at V and 6 bases at J, with 16 bases between the two ends. There are 15 residues in the CDR3. The CDR3 bases are TGTGCCAGCAGCGGGACCTCGTCTACAATCAATGAGCAGTTCTTC. Encoded protein: CASSGTSSTINEQFF. The entire variable domain, with the rest obtained from reference TRBV9 and TRBJ2-1, is as follows: DSGVTQTPKHLITATGQRVTLRCSPRSGDLSVYWYQQSLDQGLQFLIQYYNGEERAKGNILERFSAQQFPDLHSELNLSSLELGDSALYFCASSGTSSTINEQFFGPGTRLTVL.

The V call is TRBV18, the J call TRBJ2-2; D unclear. V was trimmed by 4 bases and J by 4 bases, leaving 13 bases between them. The CDR3 contains 15 residues. Germline V gene lookup returns CDR1 KGHSH and CDR2 LQKENI. Written as DNA, the CDR3 is TGTGCCAGCTCACGTTTCAGGACCCGCACCGGGGAGCTGTTTTTT. It specifies CASSRFRTRTGELFF.

This sequence joins TRBV28 and TRBJ2-7, with D possibly matching TRBD2 (5 bases). The CDR3 contains 16 residues. Trimming shortened V by 3 bases and J by 2 bases, and 17 bases separated the two germline ends. CDR1 and CDR2 from the germline V gene are MDHEN and SYDVKM. The CDR3 loop is CASSFWFSGLTYEQYF. The DNA of the CDR3 is TGTGCCAGCAGTTTTTGGTTCTCGGGGTTAACCTACGAGCAGTACTTC.

The chain joins TRBV9 to TRBJ2-7, with 10 bases matching TRBD1. The trim removed 2 bases at V and 3 bases at J, leaving 5 bases unmatched. Germline lookup yields CDR1 SGDLS and CDR2 YYNGEE. The CDR3 extends over 15 amino acids. In DNA form, the CDR3 reads TGTGCCAGCAGCGTGACGGGACAGGGGCTCTACGAGCAGTACTTC. Protein: CASSVTGQGLYEQYF.

The V and J genes are TRBV9 and TRBJ2-2, with D unclear. Trimming pared 1 base from V and 5 bases from J, leaving 12 bases between. The germline V gene has CDR1 SGDLS and CDR2 YYNGEE. The CDR3 is 15 residues long. CDR3 protein: CASSVYLLGTGELFF. CDR3 nucleotide sequence: TGTGCCAGCAGCGTATATCTACTGGGGACCGGGGAGCTGTTTTTT.

V and J are TRBV20-1 and TRBJ1-5; 7 bases are a match to TRBD1. From germline, CDR1 is DFQATT and CDR2 SNEGSKA (reference sequence). J lost 4 bases, V lost 4 bases, and 1 base had no gene match. This CDR3 spans 12 amino acids. The CDR3 reads CSATTGNQPQHF. In DNA form, the CDR3 reads TGCAGTGCTACGACAGGGAATCAGCCCCAGCATTTT.

This clonotype was seen a handful of times. This chain's CDR3 is CSAPQIDRERSYGYTF. The CDR3 DNA follows: TGCAGTGCTCCCCAGATCGACAGGGAGAGGAGTTATGGCTACACCTTC. This chain connects TRBV20-1 to TRBJ1-2; 7 bases are a match to TRBD1. Unmatched junction bases numbered 17, after V lost 5 bases and J lost 5 bases. CDR1 and CDR2 (germline): DFQATT, SNEGSKA (reference sequence). The CDR3 is 16 amino acids.

The table lists this clonotype with a few counts. V is TRBV29-1 and J is TRBJ2-2, with a tentative D call TRBD1 (6 bases). Germline lookup yields CDR1 SQVTM and CDR2 ANQGSEA. The ends were cut back, 7 bases at V and 6 bases at J, with 9 bases in the middle. This CDR3 has 11 residues. CDR3 residues: CSGGGPGELFF. In DNA form, the CDR3 reads TGCAGCGGAGGGGGTCCCGGGGAGCTGTTTTTT.

The chain employs TRBV12-3 or TRBV12-4 and TRBJ2-1; unclear D gene. The CDR3 is made up of 15 amino acids. V was cut by 5 bases and J by 5 bases, with 16 bases left in between. In DNA form, the CDR3 reads TGTGCCAGCAGTAAGGGTAGGGCAGTTGACAATGAGCAGTTCTTC. Translation: CASSKGRAVDNEQFF.

This clonotype was seen only a few times. This chain joins TRBV7-9 and TRBJ2-2; D unclear. Germline lookup yields CDR1 SEHNR and CDR2 FQNEAQ (reference sequence). The CDR3 totals 15 residues. With 2 bases removed from V and 1 base from J, the gap between germline ends came to 8 bases. CDR3 in amino acids: CASSLNLGNTGELFF. The CDR3 nucleotides are TGTGCCAGCAGCTTAAATCTAGGGAACACCGGGGAGCTGTTTTTT.

This clonotype was recorded a few times. The chain combines TRBV5-1 with TRBJ2-3; TRBD2 aligns across 7 bases. V lost 4 bases to trimming and J lost 4 bases; unmatched junction nucleotides: 18. Germline CDR1 SGHRS, CDR2 YFSETQ. The CDR3 sequence is 18 residues long. The CDR3 sequence is CASSPLYGLVVSADTQYF. The DNA of the CDR3 is TGCGCCAGCAGCCCGCTGTACGGACTAGTCGTGAGTGCAGATACGCAGTATTTT.

This clonotype was counted only a few times. The chain recombines TRBV28 with TRBJ2-7; 7 bases fit TRBD2. The ends lost 3 bases at V and 0 bases at J; junction bases unmatched: 11. This CDR3 is built from 17 residues. Germline values: CDR1 MDHEN, CDR2 SYDVKM. In DNA, the CDR3 is TGTGCCAGCAGTTTTCGTTTGGGGGGGGTTAACTCCTACGAGCAGTACTTC. Translating gives CASSFRLGGVNSYEQYF.

The chain recombines TRBV29-1 with TRBJ1-1, with D unclear. CDR3 size: 13 residues. Looked up from germline, CDR1 is SQVTM and CDR2 is ANQGSEA. V was pared by 0 bases and J by 0 bases, with 5 bases between. The CDR3 DNA reads TGCAGCGTTGAAGAGGTGGTGAACACTGAAGCTTTCTTT. This encodes CSVEEVVNTEAFF. The full variable domain, with the rest looked up from reference TRBV29-1 and TRBJ1-1, is SAVISQKPSRDICQRGTSLTIQCQVDSQVTMMFWYRQQPGQSLTLIATANQGSEATYESGFVIDKFPISRPNLTFSTLTVSNMSPEDSSIYLCSVEEVVNTEAFFGQGTRLTVV.